This T cell receptor (beta chain) was observed in a study of blood T cell repertoires in COVID-19. Background on the study: Italy, Spain and the United States were the sources of the convalescent and acute COVID-19 samples. Sample material is recorded as cDNA or gDNA derived from T cells, B-cell-depleted T cells, or PBMCs.

Measured with immunoSEQ multiplex PCR; TCRdb has only the in-frame clones, and not every one. The table has some 120,000 clones, approximately 85% seen once. V gave up 2 bases and J gave up 5 bases; unmatched junction bases: 9. CDR3 length: 15 residues. From germline, CDR1 is LGHNA and CDR2 YSLEER. Sequenced: peripheral blood. The TCR sequence derives from a man older than 75 with active or convalescent COVID-19. This chain links TRBV4-3 with TRBJ2-7; 7 bases align to TRBD1. CDR3 sequence: CASSQQLDQGDEQYF. CDR3 sequence (DNA): TGCGCCAGCAGCCAACAATTGGACCAGGGGGACGAGCAGTACTTC.